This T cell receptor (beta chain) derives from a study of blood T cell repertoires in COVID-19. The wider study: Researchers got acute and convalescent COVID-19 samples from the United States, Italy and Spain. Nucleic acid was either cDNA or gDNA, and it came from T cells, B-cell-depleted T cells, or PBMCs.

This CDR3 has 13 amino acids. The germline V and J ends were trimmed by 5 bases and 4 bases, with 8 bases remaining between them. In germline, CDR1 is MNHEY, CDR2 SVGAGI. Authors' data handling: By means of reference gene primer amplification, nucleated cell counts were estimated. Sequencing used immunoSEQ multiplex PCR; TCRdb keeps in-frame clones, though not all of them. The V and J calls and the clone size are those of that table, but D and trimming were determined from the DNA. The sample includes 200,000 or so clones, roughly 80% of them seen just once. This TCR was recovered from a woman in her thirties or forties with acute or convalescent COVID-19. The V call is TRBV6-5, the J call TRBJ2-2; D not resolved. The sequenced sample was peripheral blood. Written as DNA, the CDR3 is TGTGCCAGCAGTCGAACTACCACCGGGGAGCTGTTTTTT. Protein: CASSRTTTGELFF.